This TCR beta chain derives from a study of cytomegalovirus exposure and HLA in healthy donors. A multiplex PCR was run with 60 Vbeta primers and 13 Jbeta primers. Here immunoSEQ multiplex PCR was the method, and the copy in TCRdb shows in-frame clones only, minus some. This table has some 60,000 clones, around 87% appearing once. Germline-derived CDR1 and CDR2 are SGHRS and YFSETQ. The CDR3 has 15 residues. The ends were cut back, 4 bases at V and 0 bases at J, with 14 bases in the middle. The chain couples TRBV5-1 to TRBJ2-7; TRBD2 might be the D (5 bases). The sample consisted of PBMCs. The TCR comes from a man aged 18 to 30 in good health and CMV-seronegative. For the CDR3, the DNA is TGCGCCAGCAGCCCGGGATCGACCCCCTCCTACGAGCAGTACTTC. This encodes CASSPGSTPSYEQYF.